This T cell receptor beta chain was identified in a study of blood T cell repertoires in COVID-19. The overall study: The United States, Italy and Spain supplied acute and convalescent COVID-19 samples. PBMCs, B-cell-depleted T cells, or T cells were the source of the cDNA or gDNA that made up the material.

Authors' data handling: Amplified reference gene primers provided the basis for estimating nucleated cell counts. Produced via immunoSEQ multiplex PCR; TCRdb's table is partial and in-frame only. Clone size and V and J calls were adopted from that table, with D and trimming inferred from the DNA. The sample carries roughly 220,000 clones, roughly nine tenths recorded once. On this clone itself: An end of the junction does not agree with germline; a read error may underlie this.

Looked up from germline, CDR1 is MNHNY and CDR2 is SVGAGI (reference sequence). This CDR3 spans 16 amino acids. The chain is built from TRBV6-6 and TRBJ2-1, with 8 bases matching TRBD2. The sequencing input was peripheral blood. The TCR comes from a woman in her fifties or sixties with COVID-19, enrolled during active disease. CDR3: CASSPRGRSSYNEQFF. The CDR3 DNA sequence: TGTGCCAGCAGCCCACGCGGGAGGAGCTCCTACAATGAACAGTTCTTC.